This is a list of T cell receptor beta chains from one sample in a study of blood T cells in healthy people across ages. TCRdb passed the 5' RACE reads through MiXCR, listing each CDR3 protein once. The sample contains 700,000 or so distinct CDR3 sequences, 22% of which appear only once. Sequenced material: blood. The receptors stem from a man between 65 and 85 years old in good health. Each CDR3 is given with its conserved first and last residue.

-,TRBV7-8,CASRQGGLVNEQFF
TRBJ2-1,TRBV3-1,CASSPRTLVDEQFF
TRBJ2-5,TRBV20-1,CSARERDSQETQYF
TRBJ2-3,TRBV4-1,CASSQGISDTQYF
TRBJ2-1,TRBV6-6,CASSYSGQAIGFF
TRBJ1-1,TRBV5-1,CASSLLPTGTDTEAFF
TRBJ1-2,TRBV12-3/TRBV12-4,CASSLKSKGYTF
TRBJ2-5,TRBV5-1,CASSFGTGVGKETQYF
TRBJ2-3,TRBV12-3/TRBV12-4,CASTQTHTGTPQSTDMQYF
TRBJ1-2,TRBV5-4,CASSLQGHIYGYTF
-,TRBV7-9,CASSSRHRPYNEQFF
TRBJ1-2,TRBV16,CASSQAASSGVYGYTF
-,TRBV29-1,CSVEEGAQGTQYF
TRBJ1-6,TRBV6-1,CASTRRGGNNSPLHF
TRBJ1-1,TRBV7-9,CASSLDIVNTEAFF
TRBJ1-2,TRBV29-1,CSVEGGTAYGYTF
TRBJ1-6,TRBV3-1,CASSQGASGFSPLHF
TRBJ2-1,TRBV7-9,CASSFGGYNEQFF
TRBJ2-5,TRBV4-1,CASSQEVGLDWETQYF
-,TRBV6-2/TRBV6-3,CATKVFGRETQYF